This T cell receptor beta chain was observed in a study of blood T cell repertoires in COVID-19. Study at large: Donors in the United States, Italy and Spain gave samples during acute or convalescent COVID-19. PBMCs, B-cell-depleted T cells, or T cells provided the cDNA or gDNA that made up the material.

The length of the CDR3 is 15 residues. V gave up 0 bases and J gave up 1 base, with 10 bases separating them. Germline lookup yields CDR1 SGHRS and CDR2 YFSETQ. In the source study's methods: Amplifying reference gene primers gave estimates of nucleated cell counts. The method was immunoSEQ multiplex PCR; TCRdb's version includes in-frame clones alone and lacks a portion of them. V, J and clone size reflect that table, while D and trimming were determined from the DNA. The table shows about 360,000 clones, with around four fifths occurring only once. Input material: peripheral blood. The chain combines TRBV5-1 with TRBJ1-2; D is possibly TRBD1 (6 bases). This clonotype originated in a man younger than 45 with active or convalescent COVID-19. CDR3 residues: CASSLEQGFNYGYTF. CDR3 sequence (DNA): TGCGCCAGCAGCTTGGAACAGGGCTTTAACTATGGCTACACCTTC.